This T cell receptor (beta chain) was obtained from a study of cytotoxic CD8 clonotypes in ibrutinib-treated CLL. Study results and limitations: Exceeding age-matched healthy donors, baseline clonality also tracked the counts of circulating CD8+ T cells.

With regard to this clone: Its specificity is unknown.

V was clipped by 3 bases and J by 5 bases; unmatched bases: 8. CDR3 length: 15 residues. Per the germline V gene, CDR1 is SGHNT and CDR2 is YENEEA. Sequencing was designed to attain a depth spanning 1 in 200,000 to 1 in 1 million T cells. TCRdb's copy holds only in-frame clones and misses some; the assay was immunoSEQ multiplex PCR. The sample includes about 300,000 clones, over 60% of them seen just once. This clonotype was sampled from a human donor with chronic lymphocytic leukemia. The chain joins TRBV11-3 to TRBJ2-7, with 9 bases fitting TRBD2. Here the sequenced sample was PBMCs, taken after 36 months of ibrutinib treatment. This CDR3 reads CASSLRSGSGNEQYF. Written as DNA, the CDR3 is TGTGCCAGCAGCTTGCGTAGCGGGAGTGGCAACGAGCAGTACTTC.